This T cell receptor beta chain is drawn from a study of T-cell reconstitution after alpha-beta-depleted transplantation in children. Study results and limitations: Reported findings indicate that, about two months after transplant, alpha-beta T cells came from several hundred expanded clones, which were derived from non-depleted graft cells.

Unique molecular identifiers were used to barcode this TCRbeta library. TCRdb re-derived calls from the PCR reads in MiXCR, one entry per CDR3 protein. The table has about 980,000 distinct CDR3 sequences, less than 30% seen once. On this clonotype: The antigen remains unidentified.

Germline V gene data show CDR1 as KGHSH and CDR2 as LQKENI. Trimming pared 5 bases from V and 0 bases from J, leaving 15 bases between. There are 16 residues in the CDR3. This sequence was found in a boy in the first two years of life who had a stem cell transplant for SCID, so the T cells may come from the graft donor. The V call is TRBV18, the J call TRBJ2-3; the D gene could be TRBD1 or TRBD2 (5 bases each). The sample in question was PBMCs, mostly from graft donor cells, obtained 360 days after TCRalphabeta/CD19-depleted stem cell transplant. CDR3 DNA sequence: TGTGCCAGCTCATATGCCGGGACCAGGAGCACAGATACGCAGTATTTT. Protein sequence: CASSYAGTRSTDTQYF.